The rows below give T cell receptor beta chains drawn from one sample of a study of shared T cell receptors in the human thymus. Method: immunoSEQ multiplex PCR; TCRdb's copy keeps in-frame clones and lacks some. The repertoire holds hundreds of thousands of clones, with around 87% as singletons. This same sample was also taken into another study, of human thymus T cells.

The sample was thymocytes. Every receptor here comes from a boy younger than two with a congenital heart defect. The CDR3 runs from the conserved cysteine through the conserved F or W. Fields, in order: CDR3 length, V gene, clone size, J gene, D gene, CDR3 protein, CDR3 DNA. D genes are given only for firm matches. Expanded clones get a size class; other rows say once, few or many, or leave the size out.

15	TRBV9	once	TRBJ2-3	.	CASSVDSGSTDTQYF	TGTGCCAGCAGCGTAGACAGCGGTAGCACAGATACGCAGTATTTT
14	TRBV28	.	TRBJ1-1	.	CASSSLTGRPEAFF	TGTGCCAGCAGTTCCCTGACAGGAAGGCCCGAAGCTTTCTTT
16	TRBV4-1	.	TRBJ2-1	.	CASSQDLTISYNEQFF	TGCGCCAGCAGCCAAGATTTAACAATCTCCTACAATGAGCAGTTCTTC
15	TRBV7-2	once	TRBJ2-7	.	CASSLVRDTIYEQYF	TGTGCCAGCAGCTTAGTCCGGGACACTATCTACGAGCAGTACTTC
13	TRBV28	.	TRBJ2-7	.	CASSLSTVYEQYF	TGTGCCAGCAGTTTATCGACAGTCTACGAGCAGTACTTC
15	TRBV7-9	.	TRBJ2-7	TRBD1	CASSLGAWDSYEQYF	TGTGCCAGCAGCTTGGGTGCCTGGGACAGCTACGAGCAGTACTTC
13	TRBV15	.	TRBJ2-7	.	CATSRERTYEQYF	TGTGCCACCAGCAGGGAGCGGACCTACGAGCAGTACTTC
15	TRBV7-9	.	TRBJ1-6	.	CASSHINRYNSPLHF	TGTGCCAGCAGCCACATAAACAGATATAATTCGCCCCTCCACTTT
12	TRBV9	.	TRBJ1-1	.	CASSVGPGEAFF	TGTGCCAGCAGCGTAGGCCCGGGGGAAGCTTTCTTT
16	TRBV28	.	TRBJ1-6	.	CASGLGLGRGNSPLHF	TGTGCCAGCGGATTGGGTCTAGGGCGAGGGAATTCACCCCTCCACTTT
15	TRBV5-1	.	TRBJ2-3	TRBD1	CASREPGQGSDTQYF	TGCGCCAGCAGGGAGCCGGGACAGGGGTCAGATACGCAGTATTTT
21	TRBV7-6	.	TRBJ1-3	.	CASSLRSRQSLGPISGNTIYF	TGTGCCAGCAGCTTACGGTCTCGACAGTCGTTGGGCCCCATCTCTGGAAACACCATATATTTT
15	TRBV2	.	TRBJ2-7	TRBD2	CASRASGGSSYEQYF	TGTGCCAGCAGAGCTAGCGGGGGGAGCTCCTACGAGCAGTACTTC
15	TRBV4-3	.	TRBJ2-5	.	CASSQDLGSKETQYF	TGCGCCAGCAGCCAAGATCTGGGCAGCAAAGAGACCCAGTACTTC
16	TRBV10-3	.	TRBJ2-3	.	CAISEPGERIGDTQYF	TGTGCCATCAGTGAGCCGGGGGAAAGGATTGGGGATACGCAGTATTTT
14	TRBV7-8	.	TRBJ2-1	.	CASSPSDSRNEQFF	TGTGCCAGCAGCCCAAGCGACAGTCGCAATGAGCAGTTCTTC
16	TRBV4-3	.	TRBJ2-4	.	CASSQDRAVKGNIQYF	TGCGCCAGCAGCCAAGACAGGGCGGTCAAGGGGAACATTCAGTACTTC
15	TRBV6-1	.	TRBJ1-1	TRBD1	CASSHETGRNTEAFF	TGTGCCAGCAGCCACGAGACAGGGAGGAACACTGAAGCTTTCTTT
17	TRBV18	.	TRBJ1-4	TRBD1	CASSPTKRQGDNEKLFF	TGTGCCAGCTCACCGACGAAAAGACAGGGGGATAATGAAAAACTGTTTTTT
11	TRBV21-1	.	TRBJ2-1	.	CASSIHSEQFF	TGTGCCAGCAGCATCCACAGTGAGCAGTTCTTC
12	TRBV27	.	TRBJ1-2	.	CASSPPPRGYTF	TGTGCCAGCAGTCCACCCCCCAGAGGCTACACCTTC
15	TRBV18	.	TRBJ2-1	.	CASSQLTGTHNEQFF	TGTGCCAGCTCCCAACTCACAGGGACCCACAATGAGCAGTTCTTC
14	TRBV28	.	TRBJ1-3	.	CASSLDSAGNTIYF	TGTGCCAGCAGTTTAGACAGCGCTGGAAACACCATATATTTT
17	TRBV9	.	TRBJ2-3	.	CASSLNPGTGVTDTQYF	TGTGCCAGCAGCCTCAACCCCGGGACGGGAGTCACAGATACGCAGTATTTT
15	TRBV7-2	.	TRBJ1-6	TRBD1	CASSVDRVYNSPLHF	TGTGCCAGCAGCGTCGACAGGGTCTATAATTCACCCCTCCACTTT
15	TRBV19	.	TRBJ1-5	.	CASSIFQGANQPQHF	TGTGCCAGTAGTATCTTTCAGGGCGCCAATCAGCCCCAGCATTTT
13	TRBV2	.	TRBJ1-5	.	CASIGQINQPQHF	TGTGCCAGCATCGGACAGATAAATCAGCCCCAGCATTTT
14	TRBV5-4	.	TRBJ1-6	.	CASSLGGGNSPLHF	TGTGCCAGCAGCTTGGGCGGAGGTAATTCCCCCCTCCACTTT
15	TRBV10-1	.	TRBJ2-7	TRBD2	CASSGDVAGPYEQYF	TGCGCCAGCAGTGGGGACGTAGCGGGGCCCTACGAGCAGTACTTC
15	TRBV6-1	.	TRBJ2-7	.	CASSDVGRGVHEQYF	TGTGCCAGCAGTGATGTAGGCAGGGGTGTCCACGAGCAGTACTTC
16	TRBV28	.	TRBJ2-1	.	CASSLREKPSYNEQFF	TGTGCCAGCAGTTTGAGGGAGAAGCCCTCCTACAATGAGCAGTTCTTC